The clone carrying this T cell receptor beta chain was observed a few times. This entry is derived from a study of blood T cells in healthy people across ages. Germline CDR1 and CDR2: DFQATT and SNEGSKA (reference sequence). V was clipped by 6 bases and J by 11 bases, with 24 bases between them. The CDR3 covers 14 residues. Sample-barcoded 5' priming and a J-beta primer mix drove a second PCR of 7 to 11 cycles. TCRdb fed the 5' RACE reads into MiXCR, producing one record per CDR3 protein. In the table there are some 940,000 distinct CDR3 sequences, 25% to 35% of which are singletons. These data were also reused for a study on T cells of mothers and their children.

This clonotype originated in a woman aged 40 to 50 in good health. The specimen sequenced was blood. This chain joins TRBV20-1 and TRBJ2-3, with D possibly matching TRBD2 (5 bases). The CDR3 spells CSALEVFQASGQYF. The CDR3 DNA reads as TGCAGTGCCCTGGAGGTCTTTCAGGCGAGCGGGCAGTATTTT.